The 7 T cell receptor beta chains given below trace back to one sample, sequenced in a study of blood T cells in healthy people across ages. A second PCR, run for about 6 to 11 cycles, used a sample-barcoded 5' primer plus a J-beta primer mix. One entry per CDR3 protein, called by TCRdb with MiXCR from the 5' RACE reads. The table shows around 600,000 distinct CDR3 sequences, with roughly 43% occurring only once. Sequencing was performed on blood. These receptors all stem from a man at least 80 years old in good health.

The chain employs TRBV20-1 and TRBJ2-7; TRBD2 matches 9 bases. Germline CDR1 is DFQATT and CDR2 is SNEGSKA (reference sequence). The CDR3 contains 13 residues. After removal of 8 bases from V and 1 base from J, the junction contained 6 bases not matched to a gene. The DNA for the CDR3 is TGCAGTTTTACTAGCGGGCTATCCTACGAGCAGTACTTC. This translates into CSFTSGLSYEQYF.

This chain uses TRBV7-8 with TRBJ2-5, with D perhaps TRBD2 (6 bases). There are 15 residues in the CDR3. V lost 7 bases, J lost 5 bases, and 20 bases lay in between. From germline, CDR1 is SGHVS and CDR2 FQNEAQ. The DNA for the CDR3 is TGTGCCAGCACCACTTCCCGGAGGGAGATGGAGACCCAGTACTTC. Translating it yields CASTTSRREMETQYF.

This clonotype turned up a few times. The rearrangement joins TRBV5-1 to TRBJ1-2, with unresolved D. V dropped 0 bases and J dropped 3 bases, with 12 bases sitting between them. Per germline, CDR1 SGHRS and CDR2 YFSETQ. The CDR3 contains 15 residues. CDR3 in DNA: TGCGCCAGCAGCTTGGTTGCCTCGCTGGACTATGGCTACACCTTC. It encodes CASSLVASLDYGYTF. Using reference TRBV5-1 and TRBJ1-2 for the parts outside the CDR3, the full variable domain is KAGVTQTPRYLIKTRGQQVTLSCSPISGHRSVSWYQQTPGQGLQFLFEYFSETQRNKGNFPGRFSGRQFSNSRSEMNVSTLELGDSALYLCASSLVASLDYGYTFGSGTRLTVV.

The chain links TRBV10-3 to TRBJ2-5; TRBD1 agrees at 9 bases. Germline V gene data show CDR1 as ENHRY and CDR2 as SYGVKD. V was clipped by 6 bases and J by 2 bases; unmatched bases: 4. The CDR3 has 14 residues. The CDR3: CAIRQDRGQETQYF. The CDR3 coding sequence is TGTGCCATCAGGCAGGACAGGGGACAAGAGACCCAGTACTTC.

The chain employs TRBV7-2 and TRBJ2-1; D call uncertain. The germline CDR1 and CDR2 sequences are SGHTA and FQGNSA. The V gene lost 5 bases and the J gene lost 6 bases, with 11 bases spanning the gap. This CDR3 spans 13 amino acids. The CDR3 DNA reads as TGTGCCAGCAGCCCCAGCCCCTTCAATGAGCAGTTCTTC. Encoded protein: CASSPSPFNEQFF.

The V call is TRBV20-1, the J call TRBJ2-3; D is undetermined. Germline V lookup: CDR1 DFQATT, CDR2 SNEGSKA (reference sequence). The CDR3 length is 17 residues. The V and J ends lost 0 bases and 0 bases respectively, with 16 bases between them. This CDR3 reads CSARDFRARSSTDTQYF. The CDR3 DNA reads TGCAGTGCTAGAGATTTTAGGGCCAGGTCTAGCACAGATACGCAGTATTTT.

The V gene is TRBV5-5, the J gene TRBJ1-4; 9 bases align to TRBD1. Germline V gene data show CDR1 as SGHKS and CDR2 as YYEKEE (reference sequence). J gave up 8 bases and V 1 base, and 6 bases lay outside the gene matches. CDR3 length: 15 residues. CDR3 DNA: TGTGCCAGCAGCTTGCCCGGGACAGGGTACGAAAAACTGTTTTTT. The encoded protein is CASSLPGTGYEKLFF. The full variable domain, completed using reference TRBV5-5 and TRBJ1-4, is DAGVTQSPTHLIKTRGQQVTLRCSPISGHKSVSWYQQVLGQGPQFIFQYYEKEERGRGNFPDRFSARQFPNYSSELNVNALLLGDSALYLCASSLPGTGYEKLFFGSGTQLSVL.